This TCR beta chain is from a study of early T cells in non-severe SARS-CoV-2 infection (dated by TCRdb to the early 2020s). At the level of the whole study: Because TCR sequencing relied on bulk RNA taken from unsorted whole blood, pairing of alpha and beta chains was not possible.

With respect to this clonotype: The target of this receptor is not known. No base qualities exist here, and no much larger clone lies one base off it.

Set within a cohort of healthcare workers in London, UK, this nested case-control study involved weekly PCR testing of nasopharyngeal swabs along with blood sampling. Healthcare workers were enrolled in the week of the UK lockdown, from 23 to 31 March 2020, and were followed every week for up to 16 weeks. The research as a whole found: VDJdb matching was skewed toward anti-spike CD8 responses and likely underestimated virus-specific expansions, missing private and CD4 specificities.

Library construction relied on 5' RACE. For sequencing, a NextSeq 500 was employed. Unique molecular identifiers were attached to individual cDNA molecules in the TCR library protocol so that sequencing error and PCR bias could be corrected. Both TCR alpha and beta chains were sequenced, and tight co-correlation was observed between alpha and beta sequence abundances in each sample. As for how the authors treated the data: Decombinator V4 was used to perform V gene, J gene and CDR3 annotation of TCR sequences. Expanded TCRs were defined as changing significantly between any two time points under a Poisson model with p below 0.0001. TCR abundances were normalised to the total number of TCRs sequenced per sample and expressed as counts per million. MAIT TCRs were defined by TRAV1-2 paired with TRAJ12, TRAJ20 or TRAJ33, and iNKT TCRs by TRAV10 paired with TRAJ18. VDJdb, accessed on 1 November 2021, was searched for TCRs annotated for CMV, EBV and SARS-CoV-2, and TCRs annotated for more than one antigen were excluded. Using fastp at Q25 and MiXCR, TCRdb reprocessed the public reads and kept productive beta chains. Every entry covers one CDR3 protein and lists the most common genes and DNA from its rows. None of the V and J calls come from the authors' own analysis; TCRdb made them. The sample table records tens of thousands of distinct CDR3 sequences; about 6% of these occur just once. Around 20% of the sample is in the top ten clones.

The CDR3 holds 15 amino acids from the cysteine to the phenylalanine. The sequence is cut down to CDR3 DNA, 45 bases in frame from base 1. The germline V gene gives CDR1 as SGHTA and CDR2 as FQGNSA. V sheds 3 bases and J sheds 8 bases, leaving 14 bases between their ends. This receptor was taken from an adult who was a healthcare worker with PCR-confirmed SARS-CoV-2 infection or an uninfected control (not recorded which). The chain was built from TRBV7-2 and TRBJ1-6, with TRBD1 as a weak D call on 6 bases. The sequencing used whole blood, collected at baseline. The CDR3 region: CASSFSTGSHSPLHF. The DNA sequence reads TGTGCCAGCAGCTTTAGCACAGGGTCACATTCACCCCTCCACTTT.